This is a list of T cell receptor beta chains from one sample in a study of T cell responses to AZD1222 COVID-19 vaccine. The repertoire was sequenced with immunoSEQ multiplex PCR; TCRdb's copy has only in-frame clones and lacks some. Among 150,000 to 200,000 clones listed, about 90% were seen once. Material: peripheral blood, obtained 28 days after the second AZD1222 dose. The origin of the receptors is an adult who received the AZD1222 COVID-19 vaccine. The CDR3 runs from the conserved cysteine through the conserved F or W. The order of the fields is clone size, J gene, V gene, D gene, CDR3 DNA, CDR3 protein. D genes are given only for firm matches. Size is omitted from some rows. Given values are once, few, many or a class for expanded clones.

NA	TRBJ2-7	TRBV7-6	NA	TGTGCCAGCAGCTTAGTGGAGGACGGACCCTACGAGCAGTACTTC	CASSLVEDGPYEQYF
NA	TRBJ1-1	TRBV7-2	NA	TGTGCCAGCAGCTTATTTTCGGGGGGGATGAACACTGAAGCTTTCTTT	CASSLFSGGMNTEAFF
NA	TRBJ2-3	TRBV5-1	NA	TGCGCCAGCAGCTTGTGGCCAGATACGCAGTATTTT	CASSLWPDTQYF
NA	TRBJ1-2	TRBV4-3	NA	TGCGCCAGCAGCCAAGATGCAGTTCCCCGTTATGGCTACACCTTC	CASSQDAVPRYGYTF
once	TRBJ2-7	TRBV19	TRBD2	TGTGCCAGTAGTTCGCCCGGGGGGAAGCACGAGCAGTACTTC	CASSSPGGKHEQYF
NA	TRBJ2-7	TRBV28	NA	TGTGCCAGCAGCCTGTTTTCGTTGGGTGCCTACGAGCAGTACTTC	CASSLFSLGAYEQYF
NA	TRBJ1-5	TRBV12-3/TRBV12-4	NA	TGTGCCAGCAGTTTTAGGAACCAGCCCCAGCATTTT	CASSFRNQPQHF
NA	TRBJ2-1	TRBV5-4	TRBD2	TGTGCCAGCAGCTTGGGTGGGACTAGCGGGAGGGGCAATGAGCAGTTCTTC	CASSLGGTSGRGNEQFF
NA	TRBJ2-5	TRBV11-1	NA	TGTGCCAGCAGCTTGAATAGCAGAAACCAAGAGACCCAGTACTTC	CASSLNSRNQETQYF
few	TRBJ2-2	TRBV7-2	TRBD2	TGTGCCAGCAGCGAAATCGGGCGGGAGCGGCCCGGGGAGCTGTTTTTT	CASSEIGRERPGELFF
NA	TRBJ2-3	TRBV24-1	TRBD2	TGTGCCACCAGTCCGGCGGGAGCGACAGATACGCAGTATTTT	CATSPAGATDTQYF
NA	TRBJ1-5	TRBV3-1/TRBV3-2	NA	TGTGCCAGCAGCCATGTGGGGGATGGCAATCAGCCCCAGCATTTT	CASSHVGDGNQPQHF
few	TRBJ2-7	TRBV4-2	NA	TGTGCCAGCAGCCAAGATATGGGCGGGGGCCTGACCTACGAGCAGTACTTC	CASSQDMGGGLTYEQYF